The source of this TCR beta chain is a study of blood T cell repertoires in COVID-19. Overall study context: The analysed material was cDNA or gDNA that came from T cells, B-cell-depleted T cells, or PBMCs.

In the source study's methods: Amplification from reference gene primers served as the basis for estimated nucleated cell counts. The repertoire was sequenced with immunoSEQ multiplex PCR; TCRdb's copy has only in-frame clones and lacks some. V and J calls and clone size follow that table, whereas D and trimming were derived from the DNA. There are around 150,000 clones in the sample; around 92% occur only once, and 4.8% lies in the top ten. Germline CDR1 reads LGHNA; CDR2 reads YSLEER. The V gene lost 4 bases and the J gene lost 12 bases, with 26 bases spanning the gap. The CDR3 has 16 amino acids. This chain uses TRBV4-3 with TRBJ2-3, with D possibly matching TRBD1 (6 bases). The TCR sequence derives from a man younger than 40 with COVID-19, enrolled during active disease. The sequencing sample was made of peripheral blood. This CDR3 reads CASSPAAGEIHLNQYF. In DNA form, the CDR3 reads TGCGCCAGCAGCCCGGCCGCAGGGGAGATCCATTTGAACCAGTATTTT.